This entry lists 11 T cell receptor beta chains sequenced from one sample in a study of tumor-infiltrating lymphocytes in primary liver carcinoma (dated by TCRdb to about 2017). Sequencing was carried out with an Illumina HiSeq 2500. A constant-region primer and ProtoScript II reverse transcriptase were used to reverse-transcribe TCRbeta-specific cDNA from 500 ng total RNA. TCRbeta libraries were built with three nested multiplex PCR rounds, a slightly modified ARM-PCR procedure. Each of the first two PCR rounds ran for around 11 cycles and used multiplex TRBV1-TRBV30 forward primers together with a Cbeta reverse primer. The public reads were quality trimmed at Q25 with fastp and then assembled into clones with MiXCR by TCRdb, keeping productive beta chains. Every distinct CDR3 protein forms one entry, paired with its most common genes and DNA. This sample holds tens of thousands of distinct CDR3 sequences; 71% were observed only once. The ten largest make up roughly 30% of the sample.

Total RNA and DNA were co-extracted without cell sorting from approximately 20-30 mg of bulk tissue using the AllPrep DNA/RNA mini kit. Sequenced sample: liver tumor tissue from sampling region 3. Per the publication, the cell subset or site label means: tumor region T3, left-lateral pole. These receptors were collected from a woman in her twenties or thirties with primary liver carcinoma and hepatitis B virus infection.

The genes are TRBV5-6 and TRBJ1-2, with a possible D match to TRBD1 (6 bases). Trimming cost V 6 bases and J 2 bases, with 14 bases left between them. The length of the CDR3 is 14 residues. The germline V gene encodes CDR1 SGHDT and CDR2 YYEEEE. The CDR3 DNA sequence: TGTGCCAGCAACTACGGGACACCAAACTATGGCTACACCTTC. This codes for CASNYGTPNYGYTF.

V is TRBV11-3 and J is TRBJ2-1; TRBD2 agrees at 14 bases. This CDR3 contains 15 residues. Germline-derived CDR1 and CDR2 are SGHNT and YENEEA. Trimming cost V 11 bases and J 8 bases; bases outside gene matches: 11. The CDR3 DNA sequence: TGTGCCGTCAGCAGACTAGCGGGGGGGGGTTATGAGCAGTTCTTC. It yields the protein CAVSRLAGGGYEQFF.

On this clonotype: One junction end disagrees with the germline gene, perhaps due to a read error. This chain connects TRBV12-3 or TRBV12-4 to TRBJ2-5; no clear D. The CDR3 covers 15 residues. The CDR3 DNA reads TGTACCAGCAGCTGGACGACGGGCCCCCAAGAGACCCAGTACTTT. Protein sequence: CTSSWTTGPQETQYF.

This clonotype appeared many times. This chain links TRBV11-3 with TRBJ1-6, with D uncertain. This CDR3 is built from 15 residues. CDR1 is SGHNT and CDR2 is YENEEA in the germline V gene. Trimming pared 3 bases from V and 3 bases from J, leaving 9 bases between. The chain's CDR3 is CASSFKWSYNSPLHF. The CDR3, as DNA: TGTGCCAGCAGCTTTAAGTGGAGCTATAATTCACCCCTCCACTTT.

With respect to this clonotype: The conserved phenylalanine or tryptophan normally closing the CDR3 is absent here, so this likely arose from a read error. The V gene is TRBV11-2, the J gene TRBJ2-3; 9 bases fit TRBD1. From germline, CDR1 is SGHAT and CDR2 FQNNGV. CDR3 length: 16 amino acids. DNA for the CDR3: TGTGCCAGCTGCCGGAGGACAGGGGTAGACACAGATGCGCAGTATTAT. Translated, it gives CASCRRTGVDTDAQYY.

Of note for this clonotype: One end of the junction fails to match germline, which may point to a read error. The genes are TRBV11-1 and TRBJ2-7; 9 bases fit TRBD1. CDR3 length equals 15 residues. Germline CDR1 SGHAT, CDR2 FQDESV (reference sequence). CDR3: CASSPRQGERYELYF. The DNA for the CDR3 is TGTGCTAGCAGCCCACGACAGGGGGAGCGGTATGAGCTGTACTTC. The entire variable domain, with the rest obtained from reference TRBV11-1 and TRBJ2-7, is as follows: EAEVAQSPRYKITEKSQAVAFWCDPISGHATLYWYRQILGQGPELLVQFQDESVVDDSQLPKDRFSAERLKGVDSTLKIQPAELGDSAMYLCASSPRQGERYELYFGPGTRLTVT.

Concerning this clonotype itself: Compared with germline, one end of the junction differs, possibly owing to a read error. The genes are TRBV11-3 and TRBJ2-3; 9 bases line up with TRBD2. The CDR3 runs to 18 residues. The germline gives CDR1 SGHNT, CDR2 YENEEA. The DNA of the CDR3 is TGTACCAGCGGCCGTTGGGTAGCGGGAGAAGATAGCACAGATACGCAGTATTTT. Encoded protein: CTSGRWVAGEDSTDTQYF.

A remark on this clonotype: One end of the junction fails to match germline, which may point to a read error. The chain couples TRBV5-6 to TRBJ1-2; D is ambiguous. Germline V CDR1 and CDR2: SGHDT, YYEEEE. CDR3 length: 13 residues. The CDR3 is CASSSRKNYGYTF. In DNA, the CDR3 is TGTGCCAGCAGTTCTCGCAAGAACTACGGCTACACCTTC.

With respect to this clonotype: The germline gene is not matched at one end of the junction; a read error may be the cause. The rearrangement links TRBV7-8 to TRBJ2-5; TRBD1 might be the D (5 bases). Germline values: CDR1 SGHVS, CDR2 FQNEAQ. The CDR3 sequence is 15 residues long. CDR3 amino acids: CVSSSEGADRGTQYF. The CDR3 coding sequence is TGTGTCAGCAGCTCAGAAGGGGCCGATAGGGGGACCCAGTACTTC. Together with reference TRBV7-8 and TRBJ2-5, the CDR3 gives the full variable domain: GAGVSQSPRYKVAKRGQDVALRCDPISGHVSLFWYQQALGQGPEFLTYFQNEAQLDKSGLPSDRFFAERPEGSVSTLKIQRTQQEDSAVYLCVSSSEGADRGTQYFGPGTRLLVL.

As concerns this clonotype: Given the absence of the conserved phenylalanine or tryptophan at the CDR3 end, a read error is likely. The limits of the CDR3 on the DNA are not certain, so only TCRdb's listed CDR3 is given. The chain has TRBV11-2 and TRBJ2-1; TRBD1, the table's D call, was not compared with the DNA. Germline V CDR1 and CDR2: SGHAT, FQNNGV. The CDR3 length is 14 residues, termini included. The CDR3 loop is CASSHRGTANEHFL.

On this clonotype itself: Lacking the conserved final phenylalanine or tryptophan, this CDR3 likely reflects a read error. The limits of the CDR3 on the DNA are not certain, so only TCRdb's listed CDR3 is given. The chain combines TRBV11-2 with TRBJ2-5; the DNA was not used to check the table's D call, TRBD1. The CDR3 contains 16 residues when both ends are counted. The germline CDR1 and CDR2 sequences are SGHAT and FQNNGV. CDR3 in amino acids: CASSTRTGGAKETEYL.